This entry describes one T cell receptor (beta chain). What this receptor recognizes is not known. No much larger clone is present one base from it, and per-base qualities are unavailable. This specimen belongs to a study of blood T cell repertoires in COVID-19 (dated by TCRdb to 2020 to 2022). Some background on the complete study: Collaborator samples came from the United States, Italy and Spain and covered acute and convalescent phases of COVID-19. The material from the prospective study consisted of cDNA or gDNA derived from T cells, B-cell-depleted T cells, or PBMCs. Deeply sampled blood TCRbeta repertoires from subjects exposed to, actively infected with, or recovered from COVID-19 were included in the dataset. The repertoires were made available in a free public database intended to serve as a resource for research on the immune response to SARS-CoV-2. The samples were drawn from two sources: the first 160 participants of the ongoing ImmuneRACE study, and approximately 1,300 subjects contributed by 6 global collaborators. The sample metadata nearly always contained a de-identified subject ID, COVID-19 status, age in years and sex. HLA class I and class II types, where available, came from metadata supplied by the sample provider rather than from assay-based typing. Overall study outcomes, separate from this receptor: The amount of clinical and demographic metadata varied by source and participant and was provided uncurated.

In the prospective study, participants were about 18 to 89 years old, resided in about 25 geographic areas of the United States, and were enrolled through a virtual design. Cohort assignment in the prospective study relied on participant-reported clinical history from a screening survey and a study questionnaire. Recovered participants in ImmuneRACE Cohort 3 were defined as having two consecutive negative NP/OP PCR tests, clearance from a healthcare professional, or resolution of symptoms. Mobile phlebotomists in the prospective study collected whole blood, serum and a nasopharyngeal or oropharyngeal swab from every participant. Participants in the prospective study had the option to provide additional blood draws and questionnaires over a roughly 2-month period. Before DNA extraction, prospective study blood samples were shipped either frozen or at room temperature. TCRbeta CDR3 regions were amplified from genomic DNA using the immunoSEQ Assay, a bias-controlled multiplex PCR. In the original analysis: Nucleated cell counts per sample were estimated from amplification of reference gene primers within the assay. Sequence reads were collapsed and filtered to measure the absolute abundance of every unique TCRbeta CDR3 rearrangement. For each sample, productive Simpson clonality was calculated as the square root of Simpson's diversity index across productive rearrangements. Held by TCRdb, this immuneACCESS table contains in-frame sequences only and omits some clones. Under half of the omission traces to an unresolved V gene where checked; the cause of the rest is unknown. That table gives V, J and clone size, and the DNA gave D and trimming. A total of 250,000 to 350,000 clones appear in this sample, approximately 81% of them only once. In total, the top ten clones hold about 2.5% of the sample.

The CDR3 runs 18 residues from the cysteine to the phenylalanine. Left in the record is the CDR3 DNA by itself, 54 bases read in frame from the first base. CDR1 SGHAT and CDR2 FQNNGV were looked up in the germline V gene. The germline V and J ends show losses of 3 bases and 5 bases respectively, and no gene match explains 14 bases of the junction. The source of this sequence is a woman between 50 and 59 years old who had recovered from COVID-19. Rearrangement joined TRBV11-2 to TRBJ2-1, and 9 junction bases match TRBD2. The material sequenced was PBMCs or T cells enriched from blood (not recorded which). The CDR3 sequence is CASSFLAPSGTLNNEQFF. The DNA sequence follows: TGTGCCAGCAGCTTTTTAGCCCCTAGCGGGACCCTGAACAATGAGCAGTTCTTC.